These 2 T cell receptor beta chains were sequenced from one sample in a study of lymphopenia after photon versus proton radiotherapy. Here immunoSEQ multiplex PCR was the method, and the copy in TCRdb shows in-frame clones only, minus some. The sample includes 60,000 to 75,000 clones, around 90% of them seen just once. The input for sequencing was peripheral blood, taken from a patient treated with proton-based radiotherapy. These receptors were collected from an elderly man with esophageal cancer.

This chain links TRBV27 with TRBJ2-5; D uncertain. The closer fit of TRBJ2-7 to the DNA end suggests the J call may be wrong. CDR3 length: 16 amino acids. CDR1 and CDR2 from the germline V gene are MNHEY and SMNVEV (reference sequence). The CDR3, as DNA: TGTGCCAGCAGTTTGTACAGTGTAGTGGGGTCCCACGAGCAGTACTTC. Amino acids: CASSLYSVVGSHEQYF.

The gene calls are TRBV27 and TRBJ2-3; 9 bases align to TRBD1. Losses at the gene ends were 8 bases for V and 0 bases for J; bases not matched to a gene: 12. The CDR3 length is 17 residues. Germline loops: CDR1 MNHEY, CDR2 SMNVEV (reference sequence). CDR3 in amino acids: CASHPGQGTQSTDTQYF. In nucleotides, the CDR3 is TGTGCCAGCCACCCGGGACAGGGTACCCAAAGCACAGATACGCAGTATTTT.